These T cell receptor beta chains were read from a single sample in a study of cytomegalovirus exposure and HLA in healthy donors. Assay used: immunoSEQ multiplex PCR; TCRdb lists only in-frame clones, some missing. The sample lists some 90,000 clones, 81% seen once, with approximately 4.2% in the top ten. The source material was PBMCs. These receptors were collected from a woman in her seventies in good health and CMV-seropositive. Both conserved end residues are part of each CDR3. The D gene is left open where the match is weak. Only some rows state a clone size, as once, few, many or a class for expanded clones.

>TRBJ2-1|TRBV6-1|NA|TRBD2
TGTGCCAGCAGTGCCCAGGGACTAGCGGGGAATGAGCAGTTCTTC
CASSAQGLAGNEQFF
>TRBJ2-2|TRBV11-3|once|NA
TGTGCCAGCAGTTCACTTCGCGGTGCCGGGGAGCTGTTTTTT
CASSSLRGAGELFF
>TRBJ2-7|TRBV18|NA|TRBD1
TGTGCCAGTTCCGCAGGGACAGGGGATTACGAGCAGTACTTC
CASSAGTGDYEQYF
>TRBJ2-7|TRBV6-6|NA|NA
TGTGCCAGCAGTACTCAGGTTAACGGCGAGCAGTACTTC
CASSTQVNGEQYF
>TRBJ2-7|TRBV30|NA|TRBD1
TGTGCTGTCGCTCGCCGGGACAGCTCCTACGAGCAGTACTTC
CAVARRDSSYEQYF
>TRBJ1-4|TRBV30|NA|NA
TGTGCCTGGAGTTCGGGACTTGAAAAACTGTTTTTT
CAWSSGLEKLFF
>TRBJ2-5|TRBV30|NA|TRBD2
TGTGCCTGGAGTGTACGAGGGCTAGCGGGACAAGAGACCCAGTACTTC
CAWSVRGLAGQETQYF
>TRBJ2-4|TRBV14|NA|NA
TGTGCCAGCAGCCTAACTCAGGGCTTAGCCAAAAACATTCAGTACTTC
CASSLTQGLAKNIQYF
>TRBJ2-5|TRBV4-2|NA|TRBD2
TGTGCCAGCAGCCAAGAACTAGCGGGAGGTATTCTTCAAGAGACCCAGTACTTC
CASSQELAGGILQETQYF
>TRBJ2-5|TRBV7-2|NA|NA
TGTGCCAGCAGCGTTATGAGGGGGGGAAGGGAGACCCAGTACTTC
CASSVMRGGRETQYF
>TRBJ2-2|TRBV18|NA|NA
TGTGCCAGCTCATCGCCGATACAGGAGAAATTAAACACCGGGGAGCTGTTTTTT
CASSSPIQEKLNTGELFF
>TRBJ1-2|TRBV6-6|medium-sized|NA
TGTGCCAGCAGAGGACAGAACCTTAACTATGGCTACACCTTC
CASRGQNLNYGYTF
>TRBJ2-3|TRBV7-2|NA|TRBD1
TGTGCCAGCAGCTACCCGGGACAGGGGGCCGCAGATACGCAGTATTTT
CASSYPGQGAADTQYF
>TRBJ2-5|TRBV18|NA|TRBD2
TGTGCCAGCTCATTTACACGGTCCCGACTAGCTGAACAAGAGACCCAGTACTTC
CASSFTRSRLAEQETQYF
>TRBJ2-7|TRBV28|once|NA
TGTGCCAGCAGTTTATCGCCAGGAACATACGAGCAGTACTTC
CASSLSPGTYEQYF
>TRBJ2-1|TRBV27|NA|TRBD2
TGTGCCAGCAGTGTACTAGCGAACCTTGAAGTTGAGCAGTTCTTC
CASSVLANLEVEQFF
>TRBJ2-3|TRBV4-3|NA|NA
TGCGCCAGCAGCCAAGGAAGCGGGTTCTACACAGATACGCAGTATTTT
CASSQGSGFYTDTQYF
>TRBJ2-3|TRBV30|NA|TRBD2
TGTGCCTCTCTACGGGGAGGGACAGATACGCAGTATTTT
CASLRGGTDTQYF
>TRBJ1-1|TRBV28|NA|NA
TGTGCCAGCAACAACCGGGGTCGGGGCACTGAAGCTTTCTTT
CASNNRGRGTEAFF
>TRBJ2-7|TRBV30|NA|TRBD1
TGTGCCTGGAGTGTACTGGGACAGCCTTACTTC
CAWSVLGQPYF
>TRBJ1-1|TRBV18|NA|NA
TGTGCCAGCTCACCAACATGGGACACCTCGAACCCTTCGAACACTGAAGCTTTCTTT
CASSPTWDTSNPSNTEAFF
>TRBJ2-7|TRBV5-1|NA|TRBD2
TGCGCCAGCAGCTTGGGCGGCGGGAGGGAGTCGGAGCAGTACTTC
CASSLGGGRESEQYF
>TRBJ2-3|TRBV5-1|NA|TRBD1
TGCGCCAGCAGCCGCAACAGGGGTGGGGATACGCAGTATTTT
CASSRNRGGDTQYF
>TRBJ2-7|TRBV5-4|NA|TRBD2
TGTGCCAGCAGCTTGGGTCCAGCGGGGAGCCACGGGGAGCAGTACTTC
CASSLGPAGSHGEQYF
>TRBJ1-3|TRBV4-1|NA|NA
TGCGCCAGCAGCCTCGGGGCAGGGGTGGGAAACACCATATATTTT
CASSLGAGVGNTIYF
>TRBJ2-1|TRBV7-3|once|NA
TGTGCCAGCAGCTCCACCTTAGGCGGAGGAGCCGATGAGCAGTTCTTC
CASSSTLGGGADEQFF
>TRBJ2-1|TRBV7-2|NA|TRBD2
TGTGCCAGCAGCTACCAACTAGCGGGAGGGCGGAACAATGAGCAGTTCTTC
CASSYQLAGGRNNEQFF